These 8 T cell receptor beta chains were sequenced from one sample in a study of blood T cell repertoires in COVID-19. The repertoire was sequenced with immunoSEQ multiplex PCR; TCRdb's copy has only in-frame clones and lacks some. The sample has about 81,000 clones; more than 75% are singletons. Sequenced input: peripheral blood. All receptors come from a woman in her 70s with acute or convalescent COVID-19.

This chain uses TRBV18 with TRBJ2-1, with D maybe TRBD2 (5 bases). The V and J ends lost 3 bases and 10 bases respectively, with 10 bases between them. The CDR3 contains 12 residues. Germline CDR1 is KGHSH and CDR2 is LQKENI. CDR3 loop: CASSPRTGEQFF. The CDR3 region has the DNA TGTGCCAGCTCACCTCGGACGGGGGAGCAGTTCTTC.

This chain connects TRBV5-4 to TRBJ2-2, with D perhaps TRBD1 (5 bases). This CDR3 is 17 amino acids long. The V end was cut by 0 bases, the J end by 7 bases, with 19 bases between. CDR1 and CDR2 (germline): SGHNT, YYREEE (reference sequence). The CDR3 loop reads CASSLGGLTLGIGELFF. The CDR3 bases are TGTGCCAGCAGCTTGGGGGGCCTCACACTCGGCATCGGGGAGCTGTTTTTT.

The rearrangement uses TRBV7-9 and TRBJ1-2, with D perhaps TRBD1 (6 bases). V lost 5 bases to trimming and J lost 0 bases, with 19 bases between them. Germline CDR1 reads SEHNR; CDR2 reads FQNEAQ (reference sequence). The CDR3 is made up of 17 amino acids. CDR3 coding DNA: TGTGCCAGCAGCCATCGGACAGCCATTTCGACTAACTATGGCTACACCTTC. This codes for CASSHRTAISTNYGYTF.

The V call is TRBV18, the J call TRBJ1-4; D unresolved. Trimming left V 3 bases short and J 6 bases short, with 14 bases between. The germline V gene encodes CDR1 KGHSH and CDR2 LQKENI. This CDR3 has 15 amino acids. CDR3 sequence (DNA): TGTGCCAGCTCACCCACGTCCCGCGGGGATGAAAAACTGTTTTTT. The encoded protein is CASSPTSRGDEKLFF.

The genes are TRBV3-1 (or the pseudogene TRBV3-2) and TRBJ1-2; TRBD1 is a possible D gene (6 bases). The V end was cut by 1 base, the J end by 8 bases, with 14 bases between. This CDR3 has 14 residues. In germline, CDR1 is LGHDT, CDR2 YNNKEL (reference sequence). CDR3 DNA: TGTGCCAGCAGCCAAGTACAGGGTCGGGGAGGCTACACCTTC. Translation: CASSQVQGRGGYTF.

The chain recombines TRBV7-9 with TRBJ2-1; 10 bases are a match to TRBD2. CDR1 SEHNR and CDR2 FQNEAQ come from the germline V gene (reference sequence). CDR3 length: 17 residues. J gave up 5 bases and V 3 bases, and 10 bases lay outside the gene matches. The CDR3: CASSLGVSGRANNEQFF. In DNA form, the CDR3 reads TGTGCCAGCAGCTTGGGAGTAAGCGGGAGGGCCAACAATGAGCAGTTCTTC.

This clone turned up a few times. J is TRBJ1-2 and V is TRBV5-6, with 9 bases that match TRBD1. The germline gives CDR1 SGHDT, CDR2 YYEEEE. This CDR3 comprises 12 residues. V was clipped by 4 bases and J by 7 bases; unmatched bases: 2. Here the CDR3 DNA reads TGTGCCAGCAGCCCGGACAGGGGTGGCTACACCTTC. The encoded protein is CASSPDRGGYTF.

The chain employs TRBV27 and TRBJ2-5, with TRBD2 matching 9 bases. CDR1 MNHEY and CDR2 SMNVEV come from the germline V gene (reference sequence). The CDR3 runs 16 residues. Trimming cost V 8 bases and J 2 bases; bases outside gene matches: 12. CDR3 in amino acids: CASRFGSGGPQETQYF. In DNA form, the CDR3 reads TGTGCCAGCCGATTTGGTAGCGGGGGACCTCAAGAGACCCAGTACTTC.